These 8 T cell receptor beta chains share one sample of origin, sequenced in a study of cytomegalovirus exposure and HLA in healthy donors. PCR employed 60 Vbeta and 13 Jbeta primers. The protocol was immunoSEQ multiplex PCR, while the TCRdb copy is restricted to in-frame clones and leaves out a portion. The table includes around 120,000 clones, less than 85% detected once. Source material: PBMCs. These TCRs come from a man between 45 and 60 years old in good health and CMV-seropositive.

The chain is built from TRBV5-1 and TRBJ2-3, with 9 nucleotides matching TRBD2. This CDR3 spans 15 amino acids. J was trimmed by 4 bases and V by 4 bases; bases with no gene match: 7. Germline V gene data show CDR1 as SGHRS and CDR2 as YFSETQ. The CDR3 nucleotides are TGCGCCAGCAGCCCCGAGCGGGAGGCCGCAGATACGCAGTATTTT. Its translation is CASSPEREAADTQYF.

The genes are TRBV6-5 and TRBJ2-7; 7 nucleotides line up with TRBD1. V was pared by 4 bases and J by 0 bases, with 9 bases of the junction left unmatched. Germline CDR1 and CDR2: MNHEY and SVGAGI. This CDR3 is 16 amino acids long. The CDR3 bases are TGTGCCAGCAGTTTTTCCTCAGGGGGAGACTCCTACGAGCAGTACTTC. Protein product: CASSFSSGGDSYEQYF.

The chain is built from TRBV29-1 and TRBJ1-4, with D tentatively TRBD1 (6 bases). The ends were cut back, 3 bases at V and 7 bases at J, with 12 bases in the middle. The germline V gene has CDR1 SQVTM and CDR2 ANQGSEA. The CDR3 length is 13 residues. For the CDR3, the DNA is TGCAGCGTTGATTGGGGGCAGGGTGAAAAACTGTTTTTT. This codes for CSVDWGQGEKLFF.

The chain is built from TRBV7-9 and TRBJ2-7, with D perhaps matching TRBD2 (7 bases). Trimming stripped 6 bases from V and 0 bases from J, with 18 bases between. The CDR3 extends over 16 amino acids. Germline CDR1 SEHNR, CDR2 FQNEAQ (reference sequence). CDR3 sequence: CASSRGGGAYSYEQYF. The CDR3 bases are TGTGCCAGCAGTAGGGGAGGGGGAGCCTACTCCTACGAGCAGTACTTC. Filled out from reference TRBV7-9 and TRBJ2-7, the complete variable domain reads DTGVSQNPRHKITKRGQNVTFRCDPISEHNRLYWYRQTLGQGPEFLTYFQNEAQLEKSRLLSDRFSAERPKGSFSTLEIQRTEQGDSAMYLCASSRGGGAYSYEQYFGPGTRLTVT.

The V and J genes are TRBV29-1 and TRBJ1-2; 9 bases align to TRBD1. Germline assignment: CDR1 SQVTM and CDR2 ANQGSEA. V lost 7 bases to trimming and J lost 11 bases; unmatched junction nucleotides: 11. CDR3 size: 12 residues. CDR3 coding DNA: TGCAGCGCTAGGACAGGGGACGTTGAATACACCTTC. Translated, it gives CSARTGDVEYTF. The whole variable domain, remainder taken from reference TRBV29-1 and TRBJ1-2, is SAVISQKPSRDICQRGTSLTIQCQVDSQVTMMFWYRQQPGQSLTLIATANQGSEATYESGFVIDKFPISRPNLTFSTLTVSNMSPEDSSIYLCSARTGDVEYTFGSGTRLTVV.

The J gene is TRBJ1-3, the V gene TRBV13, with 8 nucleotides matching TRBD1. The germline V gene has CDR1 PRHDT and CDR2 FYEKMQ (reference sequence). V lost 0 bases to trimming and J lost 0 bases; unmatched junction nucleotides: 10. There are 19 residues in the CDR3. CDR3 nucleotide sequence: TGTGCCAGCAGCTTAGGCCTGGGGAACAGGGGGATCTCTGGAAACACCATATATTTT. Its translation is CASSLGLGNRGISGNTIYF. The whole variable domain, remainder taken from reference TRBV13 and TRBJ1-3, is AAGVIQSPRHLIKEKRETATLKCYPIPRHDTVYWYQQGPGQDPQFLISFYEKMQSDKGSIPDRFSAQQFSDYHSELNMSSLELGDSALYFCASSLGLGNRGISGNTIYFGEGSWLTVV.

The chain combines TRBV5-5 with TRBJ1-6; D is ambiguous. Trimming removed 4 bases at V and 0 bases at J, with 14 bases between. This CDR3 is 17 amino acids long. Looked up from germline, CDR1 is SGHKS and CDR2 is YYEKEE (reference sequence). The CDR3 loop is CASSDSYGSSYNSPLHF. The CDR3 DNA sequence: TGTGCCAGCAGCGATTCATACGGGAGCTCCTATAATTCACCCCTCCACTTT.

The V call is TRBV5-1, the J call TRBJ2-3, with TRBD1 matching over 7 bases. V dropped 0 bases and J dropped 6; count of bases not matched to a gene: 4. In germline, CDR1 is SGHRS, CDR2 YFSETQ. This CDR3 comprises 14 residues. The CDR3 here is CASSLGQGVDTQYF. The CDR3 DNA sequence: TGCGCCAGCAGCTTGGGGCAGGGGGTGGATACGCAGTATTTT.